The next 21 T cell receptor beta chains were all read from a single sample in a study of OX40 agonist ivuxolimab in advanced cancers. Produced via immunoSEQ multiplex PCR; TCRdb's table is partial and in-frame only. The data show more than 75,000 clones, with about nine tenths seen just once and roughly 0.35% held by the top ten. The sequencing here drew on CD4+ or CD8+ T cells sorted from blood, taken in a trial of the OX40 agonist ivuxolimab. The receptors were gathered from an adult with an advanced solid tumor such as melanoma, head and neck, liver or kidney cancer.

The V and J genes are TRBV7-2 and TRBJ1-5; D is unresolved. This CDR3 spans 14 amino acids. Trimming stripped 2 bases from V and 9 bases from J, with 14 bases between. Germline V lookup: CDR1 SGHTA, CDR2 FQGNSA. This chain's CDR3 is CASSLSSDPRPQHF. DNA of the CDR3: TGTGCCAGCAGCTTATCCTCGGACCCTCGGCCCCAGCATTTT.

This clone is a singleton in its sample. The chain recombines TRBV9 with TRBJ1-5; TRBD1 might be the D (6 bases). The ends were cut back, 4 bases at V and 9 bases at J, with 20 bases in the middle. The CDR3 totals 15 residues. The germline CDR1 and CDR2 sequences are SGDLS and YYNGEE. This CDR3 is CASSPHPRTDRPQHF. The CDR3 coding sequence is TGTGCCAGCAGCCCGCACCCCAGGACAGATCGGCCCCAGCATTTT.

The chain is built from TRBV5-4 and TRBJ2-7; TRBD1 agrees at 8 bases. The CDR3 has 14 amino acids. Germline V lookup: CDR1 SGHNT, CDR2 YYREEE (reference sequence). V was pared by 4 bases and J by 3 bases, with 6 bases of the junction left unmatched. In DNA, the CDR3 is TGTGCCAGCAGCCGGGCCGGGACAGGCTACGAGCAGTACTTC. Its translation: CASSRAGTGYEQYF.

Comments on this clone: The sample carries other DNA sequences with the same CDR3. The chain is built from TRBV29-1 and TRBJ1-5, with D perhaps matching TRBD1 (6 bases). Germline CDR1 reads SQVTM; CDR2 reads ANQGSEA. There are 14 residues in the CDR3. V lost 7 bases and J lost 1, with 14 bases in between. The CDR3 coding sequence is TGCAGCGCCCGGGGGCCGGGGAGCAATCAGCCCCAGCATTTT. This encodes CSARGPGSNQPQHF. The variable domain in full, with the rest retrieved from reference TRBV29-1 and TRBJ1-5, is SAVISQKPSRDICQRGTSLTIQCQVDSQVTMMFWYRQQPGQSLTLIATANQGSEATYESGFVIDKFPISRPNLTFSTLTVSNMSPEDSSIYLCSARGPGSNQPQHFGDGTRLSIL.

The chain is built from TRBV5-1 and TRBJ2-2, with 7 bases fitting TRBD1. Trimming cost V 4 bases and J 9 bases; bases outside gene matches: 9. From germline, CDR1 is SGHRS and CDR2 YFSETQ. This CDR3 has 14 amino acids. The CDR3 DNA reads TGCGCCAGCAGCCCCTCGACAGGGATCCGGGAGCTGTTTTTT. Protein: CASSPSTGIRELFF. Using reference TRBV5-1 and TRBJ2-2 for the parts outside the CDR3, the full variable domain is KAGVTQTPRYLIKTRGQQVTLSCSPISGHRSVSWYQQTPGQGLQFLFEYFSETQRNKGNFPGRFSGRQFSNSRSEMNVSTLELGDSALYLCASSPSTGIRELFFGEGSRLTVL.

The chain uses TRBV29-1 and TRBJ1-2; no clear D gene. Germline V gene data show CDR1 as SQVTM and CDR2 as ANQGSEA. The CDR3 length is 12 residues. Trimming removed 4 bases at V and 1 base at J, with 7 bases between. DNA of the CDR3: TGCAGCGTTGTCGGAGGTAACTATGGCTACACCTTC. This sequence encodes CSVVGGNYGYTF.

The chain couples TRBV18 to TRBJ2-1; D is unclear. Germline CDR1 KGHSH, CDR2 LQKENI. The ends were cut back, 1 base at V and 5 bases at J, with 6 bases in the middle. This CDR3 is 13 amino acids long. CDR3 protein: CASSPRADNEQFF. CDR3 DNA sequence: TGTGCCAGCTCACCACGAGCAGACAATGAGCAGTTCTTC.

This rearrangement joins TRBV28 to TRBJ1-1; 9 bases match TRBD1. CDR3 size: 13 residues. V trimming: 4 bases; J trimming: 11 bases; junction bases outside the gene matches: 8. The V gene's germline CDR1 is MDHEN and CDR2 SYDVKM. CDR3 region: CASSSPGQGLAFF. DNA for the CDR3: TGTGCCAGCAGTTCACCGGGACAGGGTCTCGCTTTCTTT. The full variable domain, rest sourced from reference TRBV28 and TRBJ1-1, is DVKVTQSSRYLVKRTGEKVFLECVQDMDHENMFWYRQDPGLGLRLIYFSYDVKMKEKGDIPEGYSVSREKKERFSLILESASTNQTSMYLCASSSPGQGLAFFGQGTRLTVV.

V gene TRBV2 combines with J gene TRBJ1-5; D perhaps matches TRBD1 (5 bases). Germline V lookup: CDR1 SNHLY, CDR2 FYNNEI. The CDR3 spans 16 residues. The germline V and J ends were trimmed by 3 bases and 4 bases, with 16 bases remaining between them. CDR3 sequence: CASSEWGVGENQPQHF. CDR3 sequence (DNA): TGTGCCAGCAGTGAGTGGGGCGTAGGAGAAAATCAGCCCCAGCATTTT.

This clone came up a few times. The chain combines TRBV7-6 with TRBJ1-2, with D unclear. Germline values: CDR1 SGHVS, CDR2 FNYEAQ. The CDR3 runs 13 residues. V was pared by 3 bases and J by 2 bases, with 7 bases between. This CDR3 reads CASSFSGNYGYTF. DNA for the CDR3: TGTGCCAGCAGCTTTTCGGGAAACTATGGCTACACCTTC.

The chain uses TRBV7-8 and TRBJ2-4, with a tentative D call TRBD1 (6 bases). Looked up from germline, CDR1 is SGHVS and CDR2 is FQNEAQ. V lost 5 bases to trimming and J lost 0 bases, with 11 bases between them. The CDR3 consists of 15 residues. As DNA, the CDR3 is TGTGCCAGCAGCCAACAGGGTATAGCCAAAAACATTCAGTACTTC. Protein sequence: CASSQQGIAKNIQYF.

The rearrangement uses TRBV27 and TRBJ2-7, with 13 positions matching TRBD2. After removal of 4 bases from V and 4 bases from J, the junction contained 4 bases not matched to a gene. Germline assignment: CDR1 MNHEY and CDR2 SMNVEV (reference sequence). The CDR3 loop spans 15 amino acids. The CDR3 DNA follows: TGTGCCAGCAGTTCTGGACTAGCGGGAGCTTACGAGCAGTACTTC. Its translation: CASSSGLAGAYEQYF.

The chain joins TRBV7-9 to TRBJ2-3; 14 bases line up with TRBD2. V lost 5 bases, J lost 6 bases, and 7 bases stayed unmatched. Germline lookup yields CDR1 SEHNR and CDR2 FQNEAQ (reference sequence). The CDR3 is 16 amino acids. The DNA of the CDR3 is TGTGCCAGCAGCCCTGGACTAGCGGGGGGAAGGGATACGCAGTATTTT. It specifies CASSPGLAGGRDTQYF.

CDR3 DNA: TGTGCCAGCAGCCTGGGACAGGGAGGGGGCACTGAAGCTTTCTTT. It translates to CASSLGQGGGTEAFF. V usage is TRBV14 and J usage is TRBJ1-1; 9 bases match TRBD1. The length of the CDR3 is 15 residues. Germline assignment: CDR1 SGHDN and CDR2 FVKESK. Germline trimming cut 4 bases from V and 4 bases from J; bases unmatched to any gene: 7.

The rearrangement joins TRBV5-6 to TRBJ2-7, with D unclear. The germline V gene encodes CDR1 SGHDT and CDR2 YYEEEE. Trimming cost V 0 bases and J 4 bases, with 8 bases left between them. The CDR3 contains 13 residues. The CDR3 here is CASSLGGGYEQYF. CDR3 in DNA: TGTGCCAGCAGCTTGGGCGGTGGATACGAGCAGTACTTC.

The chain is built from TRBV14 and TRBJ2-1, with D perhaps assigned TRBD1 or TRBD2 (5 bases each). This CDR3 has 15 residues. Germline loops: CDR1 SGHDN, CDR2 FVKESK. V shed 4 bases and J shed 3 bases, with 13 bases lying between them. The CDR3 here is CASSPRDLYYNEQFF. The CDR3 DNA sequence: TGTGCCAGCAGCCCTAGGGACCTGTACTACAATGAGCAGTTCTTC.

This chain connects TRBV19 to TRBJ1-5, with 7 bases fitting TRBD1. The CDR3 totals 15 residues. The J segment lost 6 bases and the V segment lost 5 bases, leaving 10 bases of the junction unmatched. The V gene's germline CDR1 is LNHDA and CDR2 SQIVND (reference sequence). The CDR3 region is CASSGVTGSTQPQHF. The CDR3 DNA follows: TGTGCCAGTAGTGGAGTGACAGGGTCGACTCAGCCCCAGCATTTT.

The chain is built from TRBV6-5 and TRBJ1-6, with 8 bases aligning to TRBD1. The CDR3 loop spans 15 amino acids. Germline CDR1 and CDR2: MNHEY and SVGAGI. V lost 9 bases to trimming and J lost 0 bases; unmatched junction nucleotides: 4. The CDR3 loop is CASWTGRSYNSPLHF. The CDR3 bases are TGTGCCAGTTGGACAGGGCGCTCCTATAATTCACCCCTCCACTTT.

CDR3 protein: CASSLLPDSTYEQYF. CDR3 bases: TGCGCCAGCAGCTTGTTGCCCGACAGTACCTACGAGCAGTACTTC. The rearrangement joins TRBV5-1 to TRBJ2-7; possible D gene TRBD1, 5 bases. CDR3 length equals 15 residues. V was clipped by 1 base and J by 2 bases, with 13 bases between them. Germline lookup yields CDR1 SGHRS and CDR2 YFSETQ.

J is TRBJ1-6 and V is TRBV7-9; 8 positions agree with TRBD1. The CDR3 spans 16 residues. Trimming took 1 base from V and 7 from J; bases not matched to a gene: 6. The germline gives CDR1 SEHNR, CDR2 FQNEAQ (reference sequence). This CDR3 reads CASSLGGRGPNSPLHF. For the CDR3, the DNA is TGTGCCAGCAGCTTAGGCGGCAGGGGGCCGAATTCACCCCTCCACTTT.

The V and J genes are TRBV10-1 and TRBJ2-4, with 9 bases identical to TRBD2. V was pared by 6 bases and J by 6 bases, with 12 bases of the junction left unmatched. Germline CDR1 WNHNN, CDR2 SYGVQD (reference sequence). The CDR3 contains 16 residues. The CDR3 nucleotides are TGCGCCAGCAGCGATAGCGGGGGCCTGGAGGGAAACATTCAGTACTTC. It specifies CASSDSGGLEGNIQYF.